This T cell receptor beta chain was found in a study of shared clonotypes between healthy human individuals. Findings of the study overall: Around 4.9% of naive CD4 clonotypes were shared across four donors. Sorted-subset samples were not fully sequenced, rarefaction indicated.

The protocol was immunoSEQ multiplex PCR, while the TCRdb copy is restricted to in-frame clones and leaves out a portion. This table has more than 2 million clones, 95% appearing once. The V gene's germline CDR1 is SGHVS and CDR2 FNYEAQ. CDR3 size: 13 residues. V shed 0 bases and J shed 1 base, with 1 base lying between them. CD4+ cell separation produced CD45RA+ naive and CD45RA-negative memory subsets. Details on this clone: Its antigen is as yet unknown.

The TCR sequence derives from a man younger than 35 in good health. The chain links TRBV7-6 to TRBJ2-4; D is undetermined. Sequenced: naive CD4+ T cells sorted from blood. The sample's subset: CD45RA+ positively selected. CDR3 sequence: CASSLAAKNIQYF. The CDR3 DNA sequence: TGTGCCAGCAGCTTAGCCGCCAAAAACATTCAGTACTTC.